This T cell receptor beta chain was profiled in a study of early T cells in non-severe SARS-CoV-2 infection. Unique molecular identifier tags were affixed to discrete cDNA molecules. TCRdb re-called the 5' RACE reads through MiXCR, storing one row per CDR3 protein. The data hold 42,000 or so distinct CDR3 sequences, with about 5.9% observed a single time. This clonotype was recorded many times. Trimming removed 0 bases from V and 6 bases from J; junction bases left unmatched: 5. This CDR3 is 15 amino acids long. Germline CDR1 is SGHRS and CDR2 is YFSETQ. This chain connects TRBV5-1 to TRBJ1-5; 8 nucleotides align to TRBD1. The source is an adult who was a healthcare worker with PCR-confirmed SARS-CoV-2 infection or an uninfected control (not recorded which). Sequenced here: whole blood, sampled at baseline. The CDR3 region is CASSLEQGAGQPQHF. CDR3 coding DNA: TGCGCCAGCAGCTTGGAGCAGGGGGCAGGTCAGCCCCAGCATTTT.